The text below deals with one TCR beta chain. The same CDR3 can be traced to other DNA sequences in this sample. It was with 60 Vbeta and 13 Jbeta primers that the PCR ran. The protocol was immunoSEQ multiplex PCR, while the TCRdb copy is restricted to in-frame clones and leaves out a portion. Among around 40,000 clones, roughly three quarters were seen once, and the ten largest hold approximately 7%. The germline gives CDR1 SGHRS, CDR2 YFSETQ. Trimming cost V 0 bases and J 6 bases, with 10 bases left between them. CDR3 length: 13 amino acids. The record originates from a study of cytomegalovirus exposure and HLA in healthy donors.

The TCR was taken from a man aged 25-45 years in good health and CMV-seronegative. The genes are TRBV5-1 and TRBJ2-7, with D possibly TRBD2 on 5 matching bases. The sequencing sample was made of PBMCs. The CDR3 DNA reads as TGCGCCAGCAGCTTGGGGTCAGGAGGCGAGCAGTACTTC. Translated, it gives CASSLGSGGEQYF.